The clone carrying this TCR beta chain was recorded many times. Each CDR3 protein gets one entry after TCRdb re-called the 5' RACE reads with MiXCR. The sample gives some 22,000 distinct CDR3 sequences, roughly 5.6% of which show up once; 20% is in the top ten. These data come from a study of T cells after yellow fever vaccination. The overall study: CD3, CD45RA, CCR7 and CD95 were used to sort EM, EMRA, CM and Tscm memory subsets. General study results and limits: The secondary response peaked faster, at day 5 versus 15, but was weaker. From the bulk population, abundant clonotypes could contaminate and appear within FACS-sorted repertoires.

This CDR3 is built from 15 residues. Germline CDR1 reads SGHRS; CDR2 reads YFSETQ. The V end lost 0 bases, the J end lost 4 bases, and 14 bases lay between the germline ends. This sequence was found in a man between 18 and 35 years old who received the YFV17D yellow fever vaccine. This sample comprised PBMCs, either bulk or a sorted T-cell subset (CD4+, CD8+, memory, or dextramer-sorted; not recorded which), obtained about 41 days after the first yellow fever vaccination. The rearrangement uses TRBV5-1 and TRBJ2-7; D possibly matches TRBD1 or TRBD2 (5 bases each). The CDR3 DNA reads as TGCGCCAGCAGCTTGGCCGGGGACGGACCATACGAGCAGTACTTC. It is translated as CASSLAGDGPYEQYF.